The 29 T cell receptor beta chains below were found in one sample sequenced in a study of blood T cell repertoires in COVID-19. Produced via immunoSEQ multiplex PCR; TCRdb's table is partial and in-frame only. The repertoire holds over 150,000 clones, with approximately 79% as singletons. The material sequenced was peripheral blood. These receptors all come from a woman in her forties or fifties with acute or convalescent COVID-19.

This clone appeared a few times. The chain joins TRBV5-4 to TRBJ1-2; 7 bases fit TRBD1. The germline gives CDR1 SGHNT, CDR2 YYREEE (reference sequence). This CDR3 spans 13 amino acids. V was clipped by 4 bases and J by 7 bases; unmatched bases: 7. The CDR3 sequence: CASSLGTAAGYTF. CDR3 bases: TGTGCCAGCAGCCTGGGGACAGCTGCTGGCTACACCTTC.

The chain employs TRBV18 and TRBJ1-2, with 11 bases identical to TRBD1. CDR1 and CDR2 from the germline V gene are KGHSH and LQKENI. The CDR3 has 14 residues. J gave up 6 bases and V 5 bases, and 5 bases lay outside the gene matches. Here the CDR3 DNA reads TGTGCCAGCTCAATGGGACAGGGGGTGGATGGCTACACCTTC. Protein: CASSMGQGVDGYTF.

The chain links TRBV18 to TRBJ2-3, with 8 nucleotides matching TRBD2. Germline values: CDR1 KGHSH, CDR2 LQKENI. This CDR3 has 15 amino acids. The V gene end was trimmed by 6 bases and the J gene end by 3 bases; junction bases not matched to a gene: 8. This chain's CDR3 is CASSKSGLETDTQYF. DNA for the CDR3: TGTGCCAGCTCTAAATCGGGACTAGAAACAGATACGCAGTATTTT.

The J gene is TRBJ2-3, the V gene TRBV7-8; the D is unclear. Per the germline V gene, CDR1 is SGHVS and CDR2 is FQNEAQ. The V gene lost 0 bases and the J gene lost 2 bases, with 6 bases spanning the gap. The CDR3 consists of 14 residues. CDR3 protein: CASSLAETTDTQYF. DNA for the CDR3: TGTGCCAGCAGCTTAGCGGAGACCACAGATACGCAGTATTTT.

J is TRBJ1-4 and V is TRBV30; 7 bases map to TRBD1. Trimming took 3 bases from V and 5 from J; bases not matched to a gene: 3. CDR1 GTSNPN and CDR2 SVGIG come from the germline V gene (reference sequence). CDR3 length equals 13 residues. The CDR3 DNA is TGTGCCTGGAGGGGACAGCCGAATGAAAAACTGTTTTTT. Residues: CAWRGQPNEKLFF.

The table lists this clone with a count of one. J is TRBJ2-3 and V is TRBV11-2, with TRBD2 matching 7 bases. The CDR3 is made up of 17 amino acids. CDR1 SGHAT and CDR2 FQNNGV come from the germline V gene. The trim removed 3 bases at V and 2 bases at J, leaving 11 bases unmatched. CDR3 loop: CASSLGAASGYTDTQYF. The CDR3 region has the DNA TGTGCCAGCAGCTTGGGAGCTGCTAGCGGATACACAGATACGCAGTATTTT.

V usage is TRBV6-2 or TRBV6-3 and J usage is TRBJ1-1; D not resolved. The CDR3 loop spans 15 amino acids. V was cut by 2 bases and J by 0 bases, with 10 bases left in between. Looked up from germline, CDR1 is MNHEY and CDR2 is SVGEGT. The CDR3 region is CASSYGQFMNTEAFF. The CDR3 DNA reads as TGTGCCAGCAGTTACGGGCAGTTCATGAACACTGAAGCTTTCTTT.

The chain carries TRBV30 and TRBJ2-3; D is perhaps TRBD2 (6 bases). The CDR3 extends over 14 amino acids. Germline CDR1 GTSNPN, CDR2 SVGIG (reference sequence). Trimming removed 3 bases from V and 1 base from J, with 11 bases in between. The CDR3 coding sequence is TGTGCCTGGAGGGCCGGGACTGGCACAGATACGCAGTATTTT. It codes for CAWRAGTGTDTQYF. The full variable domain, with the rest looked up from reference TRBV30 and TRBJ2-3, is SQTIHQWPATLVQPVGSPLSLECTVEGTSNPNLYWYRQAAGRGLQLLFYSVGIGQISSEVPQNLSASRPQDRQFILSSKKLLLSDSGFYLCAWRAGTGTDTQYFGPGTRLTVL.

The chain combines TRBV7-2 with TRBJ2-7; TRBD1 aligns across 8 bases. Germline lookup yields CDR1 SGHTA and CDR2 FQGNSA. CDR3 length equals 13 residues. Germline trimming cut 8 bases from V and 6 bases from J; bases unmatched to any gene: 9. CDR3 bases: TGTGCCAGCGGAACTGACAGGGGACGCGAGCAGTACTTC. Residues: CASGTDRGREQYF. The full variable domain, completed using reference TRBV7-2 and TRBJ2-7, is GAGVSQSPSNKVTEKGKDVELRCDPISGHTALYWYRQSLGQGLEFLIYFQGNSAPDKSGLPSDRFSAERTGGSVSTLTIQRTQQEDSAVYLCASGTDRGREQYFGPGTRLTVT.

The chain recombines TRBV19 with TRBJ1-5; 10 bases are a match to TRBD1. CDR1 and CDR2 from the germline V gene are LNHDA and SQIVND (reference sequence). The CDR3 loop spans 17 amino acids. The junction had 8 bases not matched to a gene; V was cut back by 5 bases and J by 1 base. CDR3 residues: CASSSPRTGGSNQPQHF. The DNA for the CDR3 is TGTGCCAGTAGTTCTCCTCGGACAGGGGGAAGCAATCAGCCCCAGCATTTT.

This chain uses TRBV5-5 with TRBJ1-5; D is perhaps TRBD1 (6 bases). V was shortened by 4 bases and J by 7 bases, with 15 bases between the two germline ends. Germline V lookup: CDR1 SGHKS, CDR2 YYEKEE (reference sequence). The CDR3 spans 14 residues. The CDR3 protein is CASSLSGTSQPQHF. The CDR3 DNA sequence: TGTGCCAGCAGCCTTTCCGGGACATCACAGCCCCAGCATTTT.

The V and J genes are TRBV30 and TRBJ2-4; possible D gene TRBD2, 7 bases. V gave up 3 bases and J gave up 2 bases, with 11 bases separating them. Germline V gene sequence: CDR1 GTSNPN, CDR2 SVGIG (reference sequence). This CDR3 is built from 14 residues. The chain's CDR3 is CAWRGGGTKNIQYF. The CDR3 coding sequence is TGTGCCTGGAGGGGAGGGGGGACCAAAAACATTCAGTACTTC.

This chain joins TRBV28 and TRBJ2-7, with 9 bases aligning to TRBD2. V was clipped by 2 bases and J by 0 bases; unmatched bases: 11. CDR3 length equals 18 residues. In germline, CDR1 is MDHEN, CDR2 SYDVKM. The CDR3 region has the DNA TGTGCCAGCAGTTTAGCGGGGGGGGCCACAATCCTCTCCTACGAGCAGTACTTC. It translates to CASSLAGGATILSYEQYF.

V is TRBV5-5 and J is TRBJ1-1; D is unresolved. Trimming took 0 bases from V and 0 from J, leaving 9 bases between them. The CDR3 runs 15 residues. Germline CDR1 is SGHKS and CDR2 is YYEKEE (reference sequence). In DNA form, the CDR3 reads TGTGCCAGCAGCTTGGAGCTAGTCCTGAACACTGAAGCTTTCTTT. This translates into CASSLELVLNTEAFF.

The V call is TRBV28, the J call TRBJ1-4; D gene uncertain. Between the trimmed V and J ends, which lost 2 bases and 7 bases, there was a span of 5 bases. The CDR3 loop spans 12 amino acids. Germline V lookup: CDR1 MDHEN, CDR2 SYDVKM. The DNA of the CDR3 is TGTGCCAGCAGTTTACCGGGTGAAAAACTGTTTTTT. This sequence encodes CASSLPGEKLFF.

The chain links TRBV5-1 to TRBJ2-2; unclear D gene. This CDR3 contains 15 residues. Germline V lookup: CDR1 SGHRS, CDR2 YFSETQ. Trimming removed 2 bases at V and 0 bases at J, with 8 bases between. CDR3 DNA: TGCGCCAGCAGCTTCTCCACTTCGAACACCGGGGAGCTGTTTTTT. Protein product: CASSFSTSNTGELFF.

This sequence joins TRBV6-5 and TRBJ2-1; TRBD2 is a possible D gene (6 bases). There are 12 residues in the CDR3. Germline values: CDR1 MNHEY, CDR2 SVGAGI. Deletions cut 11 bases from V and 4 bases from J, with 12 bases between. CDR3 region: CAGGTGYNEQFF. The CDR3 DNA follows: TGTGCCGGCGGGACTGGTTACAATGAGCAGTTCTTC.

The V gene is TRBV5-1, the J gene TRBJ1-1; D is unresolved. Trimming stripped 4 bases from V and 1 base from J, with 14 bases between. Germline CDR1 and CDR2: SGHRS and YFSETQ. This CDR3 is 15 amino acids long. The DNA for the CDR3 is TGCGCCAGCAGCATAGTCTCTGAGGAGAACACTGAAGCTTTCTTT. Amino acids: CASSIVSEENTEAFF.

This chain joins TRBV7-9 and TRBJ2-3, with 8 bases matching TRBD1. The CDR3 contains 15 residues. The germline gives CDR1 SEHNR, CDR2 FQNEAQ (reference sequence). The ends lost 3 bases at V and 2 bases at J; junction bases unmatched: 4. The CDR3 nucleotides read TGTGCCAGCAGCTTGAGACAGGGGTTCACAGATACGCAGTATTTT. Its protein is CASSLRQGFTDTQYF. Drawing the rest from reference TRBV7-9 and TRBJ2-3, the complete variable domain is DTGVSQNPRHKITKRGQNVTFRCDPISEHNRLYWYRQTLGQGPEFLTYFQNEAQLEKSRLLSDRFSAERPKGSFSTLEIQRTEQGDSAMYLCASSLRQGFTDTQYFGPGTRLTVL.

This clone showed up just once. CDR3 DNA sequence: TGTGCCAGCAGTTCGGGACAGGGAGGCATTCAGTACTTC. It codes for CASSSGQGGIQYF. The V gene is TRBV12-3 or TRBV12-4, the J gene TRBJ2-4; 9 positions match TRBD1. The V segment lost 4 bases and the J segment 9 bases; nucleotides outside the gene matches: 4. This CDR3 region has 13 residues.

This clone was counted a few times. The V and J genes are TRBV10-1 and TRBJ2-7; TRBD2 agrees at 10 bases. CDR1 and CDR2 from the germline V gene are WNHNN and SYGVQD (reference sequence). The CDR3 is 16 residues long. V trimming: 7 bases; J trimming: 3 bases; junction bases outside the gene matches: 12. CDR3 nucleotide sequence: TGCGCCAGCATCCTTGGGGAGCGGGAGGGCCTCTACGAGCAGTACTTC. Protein product: CASILGEREGLYEQYF.

V is TRBV19 and J is TRBJ2-3, with 9 bases fitting TRBD2. The V and J ends lost 7 bases and 6 bases, in that order; junction bases with no gene match: 11. The CDR3 is 15 amino acids. Germline-derived CDR1 and CDR2 are LNHDA and SQIVND (reference sequence). The CDR3 nucleotides are TGTGCCAGTAAACCTAGCGGGAAGGGGGCGGATACGCAGTATTTT. This translates into CASKPSGKGADTQYF. The full variable domain, with the rest looked up from reference TRBV19 and TRBJ2-3, is DGGITQSPKYLFRKEGQNVTLSCEQNLNHDAMYWYRQDPGQGLRLIYYSQIVNDFQKGDIAEGYSVSREKKESFPLTVTSAQKNPTAFYLCASKPSGKGADTQYFGPGTRLTVL.

This chain connects TRBV5-6 to TRBJ2-7; no clear D. Germline CDR1 is SGHDT and CDR2 is YYEEEE. With 0 bases removed from V and 0 bases from J, the gap between germline ends came to 13 bases. The CDR3 runs to 16 residues. For the CDR3, the DNA is TGTGCCAGCAGCTTGGGACACCCGAGCCTCTCCTACGAGCAGTACTTC. This sequence encodes CASSLGHPSLSYEQYF.

The chain recombines TRBV19 with TRBJ2-5; D perhaps matches TRBD1 (7 bases). V was trimmed by 5 bases and J by 9 bases, leaving 19 bases between them. The CDR3 has 14 amino acids. CDR1 is LNHDA, CDR2 SQIVND, per germline (reference sequence). CDR3 protein: CASSPGGTPRPQYF. DNA of the CDR3: TGTGCCAGTAGTCCAGGGGGGACTCCGAGGCCCCAGTACTTC.

This clone is a singleton in its sample. The J gene is TRBJ2-7, the V gene TRBV15; 9 bases are shared with TRBD1. Germline V gene data show CDR1 as LNHNV and CDR2 as YYDKDF (reference sequence). This CDR3 is 16 amino acids long. Trimming took 0 bases from V and 4 from J; bases not matched to a gene: 7. The CDR3 DNA reads TGTGCCACCAGCAGAGATCTAACAGGGGGCATTTACGAGCAGTACTTC. Its protein product is CATSRDLTGGIYEQYF.

This clone appeared a few times. The chain has TRBV10-3 and TRBJ1-5; D possibly corresponds to TRBD1 (5 bases). Per germline, CDR1 ENHRY and CDR2 SYGVKD. V lost 8 bases to trimming and J lost 8 bases, with 13 bases between them. The CDR3 extends over 12 amino acids. The CDR3 loop reads CAIQGSDEPQHF. For the CDR3, the DNA is TGTGCCATCCAGGGTTCGGATGAGCCCCAGCATTTT.

The rearrangement links TRBV7-8 to TRBJ2-7; 12 bases are shared with TRBD2. The CDR3 sequence is 17 residues long. V lost 3 bases, J lost 2 bases, and 8 bases stayed unmatched. Per germline, CDR1 SGHVS and CDR2 FQNEAQ. The CDR3 bases are TGTGCCAGCAGCTTTCCGGGACTAGCGGGTGCCACCTACGAGCAGTACTTC. Its translation: CASSFPGLAGATYEQYF.

The chain employs TRBV25-1 and TRBJ2-1; TRBD1 might be the D (5 bases). The V and J ends lost 3 bases and 3 bases respectively, with 12 bases between them. The CDR3 spans 15 residues. Looked up from germline, CDR1 is MGHDK and CDR2 is SYGVNS. CDR3 in DNA: TGTGCCAGCAGTGATAGACAGAAAATCTACAATGAGCAGTTCTTC. Residues: CASSDRQKIYNEQFF.

The V gene is TRBV7-6, the J gene TRBJ2-5; D unresolved. The CDR3 totals 11 residues. V lost 3 bases, J lost 4 bases, and 3 bases lay in between. CDR1 is SGHVS, CDR2 FNYEAQ, per germline. For the CDR3, the DNA is TGTGCCAGCAGCTTCCGAGAGACCCAGTACTTC. This translates into CASSFRETQYF.